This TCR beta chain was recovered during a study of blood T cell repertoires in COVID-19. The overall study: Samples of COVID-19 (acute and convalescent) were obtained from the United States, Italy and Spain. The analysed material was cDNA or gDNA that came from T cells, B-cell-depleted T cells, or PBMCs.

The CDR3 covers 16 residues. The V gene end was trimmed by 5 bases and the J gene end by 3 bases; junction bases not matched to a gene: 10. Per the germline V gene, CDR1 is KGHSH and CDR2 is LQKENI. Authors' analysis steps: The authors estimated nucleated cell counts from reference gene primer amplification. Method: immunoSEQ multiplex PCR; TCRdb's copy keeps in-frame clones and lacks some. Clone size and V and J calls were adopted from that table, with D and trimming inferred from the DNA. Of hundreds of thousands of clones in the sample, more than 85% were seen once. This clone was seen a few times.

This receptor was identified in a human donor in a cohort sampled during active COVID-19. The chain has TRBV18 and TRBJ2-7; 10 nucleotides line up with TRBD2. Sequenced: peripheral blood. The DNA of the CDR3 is TGTGCCAGCTCAAAACCTAGCGGGGGCAACCACTACGAGCAGTACTTC. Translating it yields CASSKPSGGNHYEQYF. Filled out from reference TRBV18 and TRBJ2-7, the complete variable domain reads NAGVMQNPRHLVRRRGQEARLRCSPMKGHSHVYWYRQLPEEGLKFMVYLQKENIIDESGMPKERFSAEFPKEGPSILRIQQVVRGDSAAYFCASSKPSGGNHYEQYFGPGTRLTVT.